These 7 T cell receptor beta chains were sequenced from one sample in a study of shared clonotypes between healthy human individuals. Sequencing used immunoSEQ multiplex PCR; TCRdb keeps in-frame clones, though not all of them. This repertoire shows 900,000 to 1,200,000 clones, approximately 78% found once; its top ten account for 0.61%. The sample taken for sequencing was memory CD4+ T cells from PBMCs. Indicated subset: CD45RA-negative fraction. The source of these receptors is a man aged 18 to 30 in good health. Some clones in this sample may be carry-over from other donors' samples.

This clone was seen a handful of times. The V call is TRBV7-3, the J call TRBJ2-1; 8 bases map to TRBD2. Trimming took 5 bases from V and 6 from J; bases not matched to a gene: 9. The CDR3 loop spans 15 amino acids. Per germline, CDR1 SGHTA and CDR2 FQGTGA. The DNA of the CDR3 is TGTGCCAGCAGCGGTGGGACTAGGGGTACCAATGAGCAGTTCTTC. This sequence encodes CASSGGTRGTNEQFF.

The V and J genes are TRBV28 and TRBJ2-3; D not resolved. V lost 8 bases and J lost 2, with 11 bases in between. The CDR3 is made up of 13 amino acids. Germline V gives CDR1 MDHEN, CDR2 SYDVKM. The CDR3 protein is CASGVFSTDTQYF. The CDR3 coding sequence is TGTGCCAGCGGAGTTTTTTCCACAGATACGCAGTATTTT.

The V call is TRBV7-3, the J call TRBJ1-4, with unresolved D. V lost 8 bases and J 0 bases, leaving 13 bases between the germline ends. Looked up from germline, CDR1 is SGHTA and CDR2 is FQGTGA. This CDR3 spans 15 amino acids. The CDR3 DNA is TGTGCCAGCTCCATAGGACCCGCAACTAATGAAAAACTGTTTTTT. Its protein is CASSIGPATNEKLFF.

Regarding this clone: The junction shows a germline mismatch at one end, possibly a read error. V and J are TRBV29-1 and TRBJ1-2, with 10 nucleotides matching TRBD1. CDR3 length: 16 residues. The germline gives CDR1 SQVTM, CDR2 ANQGSEA. In nucleotides, the CDR3 is TGCAGCGTAGAAGGGTCCGGGGACAGGGGTTTCTATGGCTACACCTTC. It yields the protein CSVEGSGDRGFYGYTF.

The count of this clone is one. This rearrangement joins TRBV5-8 to TRBJ2-7; D not resolved. The length of the CDR3 is 15 residues. V shed 0 bases and J shed 2 bases, with 12 bases lying between them. Germline V gene data show CDR1 as SGHTS and CDR2 as YDEGEE. The CDR3 sequence is CASSLGVALTYEQYF. For the CDR3, the DNA is TGTGCCAGCAGCTTGGGAGTGGCCTTAACCTACGAGCAGTACTTC.

The V gene is TRBV5-1, the J gene TRBJ2-2; D gene uncertain. The germline V gene has CDR1 SGHRS and CDR2 YFSETQ. The CDR3 contains 13 residues. The V end lost 0 bases, the J end lost 7 bases, and 7 bases lay between the germline ends. The CDR3 nucleotides are TGCGCCAGCAGCTTGGTTGGGGACGGGGAGCTGTTTTTT. Protein: CASSLVGDGELFF. Full variable domain (rest looked up from reference TRBV5-1 and TRBJ2-2): KAGVTQTPRYLIKTRGQQVTLSCSPISGHRSVSWYQQTPGQGLQFLFEYFSETQRNKGNFPGRFSGRQFSNSRSEMNVSTLELGDSALYLCASSLVGDGELFFGEGSRLTVL.

V usage is TRBV6-5 and J usage is TRBJ2-7; 7 nucleotides line up with TRBD2. The CDR3 runs 15 residues. V dropped 6 bases and J dropped 0; count of bases not matched to a gene: 8. Germline V gene lookup returns CDR1 MNHEY and CDR2 SVGAGI. This CDR3 is CASRTPGGSSYEQYF. DNA for the CDR3: TGTGCCAGCAGGACTCCCGGGGGGAGCTCCTACGAGCAGTACTTC.